One sample yielded the 17 T cell receptor beta chains listed below, sequenced in a study of shared clonotypes between healthy human individuals (dated by TCRdb to 2020 to 2021). Library prep was done by the immunoSEQ multiplex PCR assay. This immuneACCESS table, as held by TCRdb, lists in-frame sequences with V and J called but not all clones. Of the missing ones, under half trace to an unresolved V gene in checked studies; the others have no known cause. Across this sample there are about 2 million clones, with roughly 94% seen only once. Clones ranked in the top ten supply 0.13% of the sample. The sequencing sample was made of naive CD4+ T cells sorted from blood. The meaning of the sample's cell subset or site label: CD45RA+ positively selected. These receptors originate from a young man in good health.

The DNA for the CDR3 is TGTGCCAGCAGTCCGCGTGTAGGGCAGGGTGGCTACACCTTC. This translates into CASSPRVGQGGYTF. The chain combines TRBV27 with TRBJ1-2; possibly TRBD1 for D (5 bases). V shed 5 bases and J shed 7 bases, with 17 bases lying between them. This CDR3 spans 14 amino acids. Germline assignment: CDR1 MNHEY and CDR2 SMNVEV (reference sequence).

This clone came up once. V usage is TRBV11-2 and J usage is TRBJ1-1; TRBD1 might be the D (5 bases). Germline CDR1 SGHAT, CDR2 FQNNGV. The CDR3 consists of 12 residues. Trimming took off 4 bases at V and 4 bases at J, with 7 bases between the two ends. The CDR3 DNA reads TGTGCCAGCAGCTCTGACAGCACTGAAGCTTTCTTT. It specifies CASSSDSTEAFF. Filled out from reference TRBV11-2 and TRBJ1-1, the complete variable domain reads EAGVAQSPRYKIIEKRQSVAFWCNPISGHATLYWYQQILGQGPKLLIQFQNNGVVDDSQLPKDRFSAERLKGVDSTLKIQPAKLEDSAVYLCASSSDSTEAFFGQGTRLTVV.

The V call is TRBV12-1, the J call TRBJ2-2; the table's D call, TRBD2, was not checked against the DNA. TRBV12-1 is classified as a pseudogene. The CDR3 is 20 amino acids. The DNA for the CDR3 is TGTGCCAGCAGCTCCGGACTAGCGGGAGATAAGTTCGCGAACACCGGGGAGCTGTTTTTT. Translation gives CASSSGLAGDKFANTGELFF.

The chain couples TRBV11-3 to TRBJ2-1; TRBD1 aligns across 9 bases. The CDR3 has 13 amino acids. Germline values: CDR1 SGHNT, CDR2 YENEEA. Unmatched junction bases numbered 4, after V lost 5 bases and J lost 8 bases. The CDR3 reads CASSTDRGDEQFF. The CDR3 DNA follows: TGTGCCAGCAGCACGGACAGGGGCGATGAGCAGTTCTTC.

This clone was seen just once. This specimen includes other DNA sequences encoding the same CDR3. The rearrangement uses TRBV18 and TRBJ1-1; 8 nucleotides agree with TRBD1. The CDR3 has 14 amino acids. The J segment lost 4 bases and the V segment lost 3 bases, leaving 4 bases of the junction unmatched. Per the germline V gene, CDR1 is KGHSH and CDR2 is LQKENI. This chain's CDR3 is CASSPITGGTEAFF. In nucleotides, the CDR3 is TGTGCCAGCTCACCCATAACAGGGGGCACTGAAGCTTTCTTT.

This chain connects TRBV6-5 to TRBJ2-5; a weak D match, TRBD2 (7 bases). Germline lookup yields CDR1 MNHEY and CDR2 SVGAGI. The length of the CDR3 is 16 residues. Trimming stripped 2 bases from V and 2 bases from J, with 15 bases between. CDR3 coding DNA: TGTGCCAGCAGTTACAAATCGGGGGGCCAACAAGAGACCCAGTACTTC. This encodes CASSYKSGGQQETQYF.

The chain employs TRBV5-5 and TRBJ1-1; D gene uncertain. CDR3 size: 15 residues. Germline loops: CDR1 SGHKS, CDR2 YYEKEE (reference sequence). V dropped 0 bases and J dropped 0 bases, with 9 bases sitting between them. The CDR3, as DNA: TGTGCCAGCAGCTTGGGAAGCGCGGTGAACACTGAAGCTTTCTTT. Translating it yields CASSLGSAVNTEAFF.

This rearrangement joins TRBV4-1 to TRBJ1-5, with a tentative D call TRBD1 (6 bases). The CDR3 spans 16 residues. Germline CDR1 MGHRA, CDR2 YSYEKL. The ends were cut back, 4 bases at V and 6 bases at J, with 19 bases in the middle. CDR3 nucleotide sequence: TGCGCCAGCAGCCTATATCAACAGACAGGCGGTCAGCCCCAGCATTTT. This codes for CASSLYQQTGGQPQHF.

The rearrangement uses TRBV30 and TRBJ2-7; D assignment may be TRBD1 or TRBD2 (7 bases each). The CDR3 totals 16 residues. Germline V CDR1 and CDR2: GTSNPN, SVGIG (reference sequence). Trimming cost V 4 bases and J 1 base, with 20 bases left between them. The CDR3 coding sequence is TGTGCCTGGAACCTAAAGCCAGGGGGGGAATCCTACGAGCAGTACTTC. It specifies CAWNLKPGGESYEQYF. Supplemented by reference TRBV30 and TRBJ2-7, the full variable domain reads SQTIHQWPATLVQPVGSPLSLECTVEGTSNPNLYWYRQAAGRGLQLLFYSVGIGQISSEVPQNLSASRPQDRQFILSSKKLLLSDSGFYLCAWNLKPGGESYEQYFGPGTRLTVT.

The chain links TRBV10-3 to TRBJ2-7, with 8 bases identical to TRBD2. This CDR3 has 14 residues. CDR1 and CDR2 from the germline V gene are ENHRY and SYGVKD. Unmatched junction bases numbered 5, after V lost 7 bases and J lost 0 bases. As DNA, the CDR3 is TGTGCCATCAACGCGCGGGGGGTCTCCTACGAGCAGTACTTC. This translates into CAINARGVSYEQYF.

The chain has TRBV7-9 and TRBJ1-3; D is uncertain. CDR3 length: 16 residues. The V end lost 5 bases, the J end lost 4 bases, and 18 bases lay between the germline ends. Germline CDR1 reads SEHNR; CDR2 reads FQNEAQ (reference sequence). The CDR3 reads CASSPSPGRLGNTIYF. As DNA, the CDR3 is TGTGCCAGCAGCCCCAGCCCCGGGCGCCTCGGAAACACCATATATTTT.

This clone was found once. The chain recombines TRBV20-1 with TRBJ2-7, with a weak D call TRBD2 (5 bases). V lost 5 bases, J lost 9 bases, and 14 bases lay in between. The CDR3 spans 11 residues. The germline V gene encodes CDR1 DFQATT and CDR2 SNEGSKA (reference sequence). CDR3: CSAPAEVGQYF. In DNA form, the CDR3 reads TGCAGTGCTCCCGCGGAGGTAGGGCAGTACTTC.

This clone is a singleton in its sample. The chain couples TRBV7-9 to TRBJ2-3; 7 bases are shared with TRBD1. Germline V lookup: CDR1 SEHNR, CDR2 FQNEAQ (reference sequence). This CDR3 is built from 15 residues. Trimming removed 5 bases from V and 5 bases from J; junction bases left unmatched: 10. CDR3 loop: CASSLDRIELDTQYF. CDR3 bases: TGTGCCAGCAGCCTGGACAGGATCGAACTAGATACGCAGTATTTT.

This chain joins TRBV29-1 and TRBJ2-3; TRBD2 might be the D (6 bases). Trimming took off 7 bases at V and 4 bases at J, with 9 bases between the two ends. The CDR3 is 11 amino acids. Germline loops: CDR1 SQVTM, CDR2 ANQGSEA. DNA of the CDR3: TGCAGCGCCTGGAGGGCAGATACGCAGTATTTT. This codes for CSAWRADTQYF.

With regard to this clone: Additional DNA sequences in this sample encode the identical CDR3. The chain joins TRBV11-2 to TRBJ1-5, with 7 bases aligning to TRBD1. V trimming: 3 bases; J trimming: 2 bases; junction bases outside the gene matches: 1. Per the germline V gene, CDR1 is SGHAT and CDR2 is FQNNGV. This CDR3 is built from 14 residues. The CDR3 DNA follows: TGTGCCAGCAGCTTTACAGGGGGCAATCAGCCCCAGCATTTT. Its protein product is CASSFTGGNQPQHF.

The rearrangement uses TRBV5-3 and TRBJ2-7; 11 bases agree with TRBD2. TRBV5-3 is an ORF; its function is uncertain. Trimming took 5 bases from V and 2 from J; bases not matched to a gene: 15. The CDR3 runs 18 residues. For the CDR3, the DNA is TGTGCCAGAAGTCGATTTAGGCCTAGCGGGAGGATGCCCTACGAGCAGTACTTC. It yields the protein CARSRFRPSGRMPYEQYF.

The rearrangement joins TRBV4-1 to TRBJ1-5; the match to TRBD1 covers 7 bases. The trim removed 3 bases at V and 0 bases at J, leaving 8 bases unmatched. Germline CDR1 and CDR2: MGHRA and YSYEKL. This CDR3 is 17 amino acids long. The CDR3 loop reads CASSQETGTYSNQPQHF. Written as DNA, the CDR3 is TGCGCCAGCAGCCAGGAGACAGGGACCTATAGCAATCAGCCCCAGCATTTT.